The 15 T cell receptor beta chains below were found in one sample sequenced in a study of blood T cell repertoires in COVID-19. Clones were sequenced by immunoSEQ multiplex PCR, and TCRdb holds only the in-frame ones, with some missing. The table shows about 150,000 clones, with around 84% occurring only once. The material sequenced was peripheral blood. The receptors stem from a woman aged 55-75 years with COVID-19, enrolled during active disease.

The chain links TRBV5-1 to TRBJ1-2; TRBD1 aligns across 9 bases. J was trimmed by 4 bases and V by 1 base; bases with no gene match: 5. The CDR3 has 15 amino acids. The V gene's germline CDR1 is SGHRS and CDR2 YFSETQ. This CDR3 reads CASSLTPGQGYGYTF. In DNA form, the CDR3 reads TGCGCCAGCAGCTTGACTCCGGGACAGGGCTATGGCTACACCTTC.

Points on this clone: Mismatch with germline at one junction end may stem from a read error. Other DNA sequences in the same sample also yield this CDR3. The genes are TRBV11-3 and TRBJ2-1, with a weak D call TRBD1 (6 bases). The CDR3 covers 17 residues. Germline CDR1 is SGHNT and CDR2 is YENEEA. The CDR3, as DNA: TGTGCCAGCAGTTTAGCCGGACAGCTTACCTCCTACAATGAGCAGTTCTTC. Protein product: CASSLAGQLTSYNEQFF.

The V gene is TRBV29-1, the J gene TRBJ1-2; weak D call: TRBD1 (6 bases). The CDR3 extends over 11 amino acids. Germline CDR1 and CDR2: SQVTM and ANQGSEA. V gave up 7 bases and J gave up 5 bases, with 11 bases separating them. Here the CDR3 reads CSAGGLYGYTF. CDR3 DNA: TGCAGCGCCGGGGGGCTATATGGCTACACCTTC.

The chain has TRBV9 and TRBJ2-3; 11 bases are shared with TRBD2. V dropped 5 bases and J dropped 7; count of bases not matched to a gene: 6. The length of the CDR3 is 14 residues. Germline V gene data show CDR1 as SGDLS and CDR2 as YYNGEE. As DNA, the CDR3 is TGTGCCAGCAGTTCTAGCGGGGGGCCGAATACGCAGTATTTT. This translates into CASSSSGGPNTQYF.

V and J are TRBV7-6 and TRBJ2-5; no clear D gene. In germline, CDR1 is SGHVS, CDR2 FNYEAQ. The CDR3 has 13 residues. With 4 bases removed from V and 4 bases from J, the gap between germline ends came to 10 bases. CDR3 sequence: CASSSTTLETQYF. The CDR3 coding sequence is TGTGCCAGCAGCTCCACGACATTAGAGACCCAGTACTTC.

V gene TRBV5-8 combines with J gene TRBJ1-6; 9 bases are a match to TRBD1. Germline V CDR1 and CDR2: SGHTS, YDEGEE. This CDR3 has 16 amino acids. V shed 3 bases and J 9 bases; nucleotides not matched to a gene: 10. The CDR3 loop is CASSSSGQGRTSPLHF. The CDR3 coding sequence is TGTGCCAGCAGCTCCTCCGGACAGGGGCGGACTTCACCCCTCCACTTT.

This clone turned up a few times. The chain links TRBV6-5 to TRBJ1-1, with 11 bases matching TRBD1. The CDR3 runs to 15 residues. The germline V gene encodes CDR1 MNHEY and CDR2 SVGAGI. V lost 8 bases to trimming and J lost 4 bases; unmatched junction nucleotides: 9. The CDR3 DNA sequence: TGTGCCAGCGGGGGGACAGGGGGTTCCAGCACTGAAGCTTTCTTT. This gives the protein CASGGTGGSSTEAFF.

J is TRBJ1-1 and V is TRBV6-2 or TRBV6-3; weak D call: TRBD1 (5 bases). CDR3 length: 13 amino acids. The V gene's germline CDR1 is MNHEY and CDR2 SVGEGT. V was trimmed by 5 bases and J by 3 bases, leaving 10 bases between them. The CDR3 nucleotides read TGTGCCAGCAGTACCACAGGTTACACTGAAGCTTTCTTT. It is translated as CASSTTGYTEAFF.

CDR3 amino acids: CASSLGGQPNYGYTF. CDR3 bases: TGCGCCAGCAGCTTGGGGGGACAGCCTAACTATGGCTACACCTTC. The chain employs TRBV5-1 and TRBJ1-2; 7 positions match TRBD1. Losses at the gene ends were 0 bases for V and 0 bases for J; bases not matched to a gene: 2. In germline, CDR1 is SGHRS, CDR2 YFSETQ. This CDR3 has 15 residues. The full variable domain, rest sourced from reference TRBV5-1 and TRBJ1-2, is KAGVTQTPRYLIKTRGQQVTLSCSPISGHRSVSWYQQTPGQGLQFLFEYFSETQRNKGNFPGRFSGRQFSNSRSEMNVSTLELGDSALYLCASSLGGQPNYGYTFGSGTRLTVV.

V usage is TRBV3-1 (or the pseudogene TRBV3-2) and J usage is TRBJ1-4; tentatively, D is TRBD1 (5 bases). This CDR3 contains 16 residues. From germline, CDR1 is LGHDT and CDR2 YNNKEL (reference sequence). Trimming shortened V by 0 bases and J by 0 bases, and 8 bases separated the two germline ends. The DNA for the CDR3 is TGTGCCAGCAGCCAAGAGGGCAGGGCAACTAATGAAAAACTGTTTTTT. Protein sequence: CASSQEGRATNEKLFF.

J is TRBJ2-5 and V is TRBV5-4, with TRBD2 identical over 10 bases. This CDR3 spans 14 amino acids. The germline CDR1 and CDR2 sequences are SGHNT and YYREEE (reference sequence). J was trimmed by 2 bases and V by 5 bases; bases with no gene match: 3. The CDR3: CASSLAGVQETQYF. For the CDR3, the DNA is TGTGCCAGCAGTCTAGCGGGAGTACAAGAGACCCAGTACTTC.

The chain combines TRBV5-1 with TRBJ2-3; the match to TRBD2 covers 13 bases. Germline CDR1 and CDR2: SGHRS and YFSETQ. The ends lost 4 bases at V and 2 bases at J; junction bases unmatched: 4. The CDR3 length is 16 residues. CDR3 region: CASSKGLAGSTDTQYF. Here the CDR3 DNA reads TGCGCCAGCAGCAAGGGACTAGCGGGATCCACAGATACGCAGTATTTT.

The CDR3 nucleotides read TGTGCCAGCAGTTTTGCAGGGATCCCTGAAGCTTTCTTT. Translation gives CASSFAGIPEAFF. The J gene is TRBJ1-1, the V gene TRBV6-2 or TRBV6-3; D is possibly TRBD1 (5 bases). Trimming stripped 4 bases from V and 6 bases from J, with 12 bases between. The V gene's germline CDR1 is MNHEY and CDR2 SVGEGT. There are 13 residues in the CDR3.

The V and J genes are TRBV6-5 and TRBJ2-5, with D perhaps matching TRBD2 (5 bases). The CDR3 has 14 amino acids. Trimming shortened V by 7 bases and J by 4 bases, and 16 bases separated the two germline ends. From germline, CDR1 is MNHEY and CDR2 SVGAGI. CDR3 sequence: CASTDSVNRETQYF. The CDR3 DNA follows: TGTGCCAGCACGGATAGCGTTAATCGAGAGACCCAGTACTTC.

This chain joins TRBV19 and TRBJ1-2; D gene ambiguous. There are 14 residues in the CDR3. The V end lost 3 bases, the J end lost 0 bases, and 8 bases lay between the germline ends. Per the germline V gene, CDR1 is LNHDA and CDR2 is SQIVND (reference sequence). The CDR3 sequence: CASSIDTTNYGYTF. CDR3 sequence (DNA): TGTGCCAGTAGTATCGACACAACTAACTATGGCTACACCTTC. Supplemented by reference TRBV19 and TRBJ1-2, the full variable domain reads DGGITQSPKYLFRKEGQNVTLSCEQNLNHDAMYWYRQDPGQGLRLIYYSQIVNDFQKGDIAEGYSVSREKKESFPLTVTSAQKNPTAFYLCASSIDTTNYGYTFGSGTRLTVV.